These 29 T cell receptor beta chains were sequenced from one sample in a study of blood T cell repertoires in COVID-19. Data came from immunoSEQ multiplex PCR; TCRdb stores just in-frame clones and leaves some out. Of around 420,000 clones in the sample, 88% were seen once. Source material: PBMCs or T cells enriched from blood (not recorded which). The receptors were gathered from a woman aged 35 to 49 with acute COVID-19.

J is TRBJ2-5 and V is TRBV10-3; TRBD1 agrees at 10 bases. Germline values: CDR1 ENHRY, CDR2 SYGVKD. CDR3 size: 16 residues. V shed 5 bases, J shed 4 bases, and the junction held 10 bases outside the gene matches. CDR3 sequence: CAISSTGGRGVETQYF. The CDR3 DNA sequence: TGTGCCATCAGTTCGACAGGGGGCCGAGGGGTAGAGACCCAGTACTTC.

The J gene is TRBJ2-7, the V gene TRBV6-5; TRBD2 matches at 14 bases. J lost 3 bases, V lost 7 bases, and 5 bases had no gene match. Looked up from germline, CDR1 is MNHEY and CDR2 is SVGAGI. CDR3 length equals 15 residues. CDR3 sequence (DNA): TGTGCCAGCACCCGGACTAGCGGGGGGCTCTACGAGCAGTACTTC. Translating gives CASTRTSGGLYEQYF.

This clone showed up just a few times. The chain combines TRBV9 with TRBJ2-2; 13 bases agree with TRBD2. The V and J ends lost 3 bases and 5 bases, in that order; junction bases with no gene match: 4. Germline V gene lookup returns CDR1 SGDLS and CDR2 YYNGEE. CDR3 size: 16 residues. The CDR3 spells CASSDWTSGGTGELFF. The CDR3 nucleotides are TGTGCCAGCAGCGATTGGACTAGCGGGGGTACCGGGGAGCTGTTTTTT.

The rearrangement links TRBV7-8 to TRBJ2-1; the D gene is possibly TRBD2 (6 bases). Trimming took off 7 bases at V and 0 bases at J, with 13 bases between the two ends. This CDR3 has 15 amino acids. Germline V gene data show CDR1 as SGHVS and CDR2 as FQNEAQ. The DNA for the CDR3 is TGTGCCAGCACCCTGGACGGGAGCTCCTACAATGAGCAGTTCTTC. Translating gives CASTLDGSSYNEQFF.

The V and J genes are TRBV3-1 (or the pseudogene TRBV3-2) and TRBJ2-7, with 10 bases identical to TRBD1. J was trimmed by 5 bases and V by 4 bases; bases with no gene match: 11. Germline assignment: CDR1 LGHDT and CDR2 YNNKEL (reference sequence). This CDR3 is built from 16 residues. CDR3 nucleotide sequence: TGTGCCAGCAGCCGAGCTGCCGGGACAGGGGACGACGAGCAGTACTTC. It encodes CASSRAAGTGDDEQYF.

The chain couples TRBV29-1 to TRBJ1-1; D ambiguous. The CDR3 is 14 amino acids. Germline CDR1 is SQVTM and CDR2 is ANQGSEA. The V end was cut by 7 bases, the J end by 1 base, with 16 bases between. CDR3 sequence (DNA): TGCAGCGCAAAAGCGGGCTGGGGGAACACTGAAGCTTTCTTT. Translation: CSAKAGWGNTEAFF.

V and J are TRBV2 and TRBJ1-1, with D possibly matching TRBD1 (6 bases). The CDR3 consists of 14 residues. Per the germline V gene, CDR1 is SNHLY and CDR2 is FYNNEI. The V gene lost 7 bases and the J gene lost 7 bases, with 19 bases spanning the gap. The CDR3 sequence: CASKVQGQNFEAFF. The CDR3 nucleotides are TGTGCCAGCAAAGTCCAGGGGCAGAACTTTGAAGCTTTCTTT.

The chain links TRBV19 to TRBJ2-7, with TRBD2 matching 9 bases. Germline lookup yields CDR1 LNHDA and CDR2 SQIVND (reference sequence). The CDR3 extends over 15 amino acids. The V gene end was trimmed by 5 bases and the J gene end by 2 bases; junction bases not matched to a gene: 7. CDR3 DNA: TGTGCCAGTAGTTCACTAGCGGGTCTCACCTACGAGCAGTACTTC. Its protein is CASSSLAGLTYEQYF.

V usage is TRBV9 and J usage is TRBJ1-1, with D perhaps TRBD1 (6 bases). The CDR3 is made up of 14 amino acids. V was trimmed by 3 bases and J by 5 bases, leaving 14 bases between them. Germline V gene lookup returns CDR1 SGDLS and CDR2 YYNGEE. The CDR3 loop is CASSARVQGTEAFF. CDR3 DNA: TGTGCCAGCAGCGCCCGGGTCCAGGGGACTGAAGCTTTCTTT.

Here the CDR3 reads CASSLATGTGISPLHF. The CDR3 DNA reads as TGCGCCAGCAGCTTAGCGACCGGGACAGGGATTTCACCCCTCCACTTT. The rearrangement uses TRBV5-1 and TRBJ1-6; 9 bases fit TRBD1. The germline V gene encodes CDR1 SGHRS and CDR2 YFSETQ. V trimming: 2 bases; J trimming: 9 bases; junction bases outside the gene matches: 9. The CDR3 spans 16 residues.

V gene TRBV27 combines with J gene TRBJ1-1; a possible D gene is TRBD1 (5 bases). The CDR3 contains 16 residues. CDR1 and CDR2 (germline): MNHEY, SMNVEV (reference sequence). The V and J ends lost 4 bases and 1 base respectively, with 16 bases between them. CDR3 residues: CASSSFSWGGNTEAFF. The CDR3 nucleotides are TGTGCCAGCAGTTCCTTCTCGTGGGGCGGGAACACTGAAGCTTTCTTT.

This CDR3 is CASSLPGEETQYF. CDR3 coding DNA: TGTGCCAGCAGCTTACCGGGAGAAGAGACCCAGTACTTC. The rearrangement joins TRBV7-9 to TRBJ2-5; D is possibly TRBD2 (6 bases). The V gene lost 2 bases and the J gene lost 3 bases, with 7 bases spanning the gap. The germline V gene encodes CDR1 SEHNR and CDR2 FQNEAQ (reference sequence). The CDR3 runs 13 residues.

J is TRBJ1-1 and V is TRBV24-1; tentatively, D is TRBD1 (6 bases). Germline assignment: CDR1 KGHDR and CDR2 SFDVKD. The CDR3 has 15 residues. The V end lost 9 bases, the J end lost 1 base, and 17 bases lay between the germline ends. As DNA, the CDR3 is TGTGCCACCGTCTTTGGGGGCGCCCGGAACACTGAAGCTTTCTTT. Its translation is CATVFGGARNTEAFF.

J is TRBJ2-7 and V is TRBV12-3 or TRBV12-4, with 8 bases aligning to TRBD1. After removal of 4 bases from V and 6 bases from J, the junction contained 2 bases not matched to a gene. This CDR3 contains 12 residues. CDR3 sequence (DNA): TGTGCCAGCAGTTACAGGGGGATCGAGCAGTACTTC. Translated, it gives CASSYRGIEQYF.

V and J are TRBV4-2 and TRBJ1-1; perhaps TRBD1 as D (5 bases). Trimming left V 0 bases short and J 1 base short, with 6 bases between. The CDR3 consists of 14 residues. CDR1 is LGHNA and CDR2 is YNFKEQ in the germline V gene. The CDR3 here is CASSQEGGNTEAFF. In DNA form, the CDR3 reads TGTGCCAGCAGCCAAGAGGGGGGGAACACTGAAGCTTTCTTT.

As regards this clone: The same CDR3 is also encoded by other DNA sequences in this sample. J is TRBJ1-5 and V is TRBV11-2; TRBD1 aligns across 9 bases. Per the germline V gene, CDR1 is SGHAT and CDR2 is FQNNGV. V was clipped by 8 bases and J by 3 bases; unmatched bases: 5. This CDR3 comprises 14 residues. The CDR3: CASSRTGDNQPQHF. The CDR3 DNA reads as TGTGCCAGCTCCCGGACAGGGGACAATCAGCCCCAGCATTTT.

The chain links TRBV5-1 to TRBJ1-3; the D gene is possibly TRBD1 (6 bases). This CDR3 contains 16 residues. Germline V gene sequence: CDR1 SGHRS, CDR2 YFSETQ. With 4 bases removed from V and 4 bases from J, the gap between germline ends came to 18 bases. The CDR3 loop reads CASSEAAGAQGNTIYF. The CDR3 DNA reads TGCGCCAGCAGCGAAGCAGCGGGGGCGCAGGGAAACACCATATATTTT.

The CDR3 spells CASSYSIFGTGYGYTF. The DNA of the CDR3 is TGTGCCAGCAGTTACTCGATCTTCGGGACAGGCTATGGCTACACCTTC. The chain combines TRBV6-2 or TRBV6-3 with TRBJ1-2; 8 bases are shared with TRBD1. The CDR3 loop spans 16 amino acids. Germline V gene sequence: CDR1 MNHEY, CDR2 SVGEGT. V lost 0 bases to trimming and J lost 4 bases; unmatched junction nucleotides: 7.

This chain uses TRBV5-3 with TRBJ1-5; perhaps TRBD1 as D (6 bases). TRBV5-3 is annotated as an ORF whose role is uncertain. The CDR3 totals 18 residues. Trimming pared 1 base from V and 1 base from J, leaving 18 bases between. In nucleotides, the CDR3 is TGTGCCAGAAGCTTGCTATGCCTAACAGGGATGAGCAATCAGCCCCAGCATTTT. Amino acids: CARSLLCLTGMSNQPQHF.

This rearrangement joins TRBV3-1 (or the pseudogene TRBV3-2) to TRBJ1-4, with 9 bases identical to TRBD1. Unmatched junction bases numbered 15, after V lost 0 bases and J lost 10 bases. CDR3 size: 18 residues. Germline V CDR1 and CDR2: LGHDT, YNNKEL (reference sequence). This chain's CDR3 is CASSQDVWGGTGTGKLFF. CDR3 in DNA: TGTGCCAGCAGCCAAGATGTTTGGGGCGGGACAGGGACGGGAAAACTGTTTTTT.

This chain connects TRBV3-1 (or the pseudogene TRBV3-2) to TRBJ2-1, with D perhaps matching TRBD1 (6 bases). Germline loops: CDR1 LGHDT, CDR2 YNNKEL (reference sequence). V lost 5 bases to trimming and J lost 6 bases, with 11 bases between them. The CDR3 is made up of 13 amino acids. The chain's CDR3 is CASSIQGVNEQFF. CDR3 in DNA: TGTGCCAGCAGCATACAGGGAGTCAATGAGCAGTTCTTC.

This chain links TRBV6-1 with TRBJ2-7, with TRBD1 matching 7 bases. Germline CDR1 is MNHNS and CDR2 is SASEGT. This CDR3 has 14 residues. Trimming removed 1 base from V and 3 bases from J; junction bases left unmatched: 3. This CDR3 reads CASSEERDSYEQYF. The CDR3 coding sequence is TGTGCCAGCAGTGAAGAGAGGGACAGCTACGAGCAGTACTTC.

This chain links TRBV10-3 with TRBJ2-5, with TRBD2 identical over 11 bases. The germline gives CDR1 ENHRY, CDR2 SYGVKD. The CDR3 extends over 16 amino acids. V gave up 1 base and J gave up 5 bases; unmatched junction bases: 6. CDR3 sequence (DNA): TGTGCCATCAGTGAGTGGGGGACTAGCGGATCGGAGACCCAGTACTTC. It specifies CAISEWGTSGSETQYF.

The rearrangement links TRBV5-4 to TRBJ2-3, with D possibly TRBD2 on 5 matching bases. Looked up from germline, CDR1 is SGHNT and CDR2 is YYREEE (reference sequence). V was clipped by 4 bases and J by 0 bases, with 9 bases between them. This CDR3 has 14 amino acids. The CDR3 sequence is CASSLGLSTDTQYF. The DNA for the CDR3 is TGTGCCAGCAGCCTTGGACTTAGCACAGATACGCAGTATTTT.

The sample holds one count of this clone. J is TRBJ1-6 and V is TRBV2, with 7 bases fitting TRBD1. J lost 11 bases, V lost 0 bases, and 4 bases had no gene match. Germline V gene sequence: CDR1 SNHLY, CDR2 FYNNEI. This CDR3 contains 14 residues. DNA for the CDR3: TGTGCCAGCAGTGAAGCAGGGGGCGCGACACCCCTCCACTTT. Its translation is CASSEAGGATPLHF.

The chain uses TRBV4-2 and TRBJ2-5; TRBD1 agrees at 7 bases. This CDR3 has 15 amino acids. CDR1 is LGHNA, CDR2 YNFKEQ, per germline. Germline trimming cut 4 bases from V and 3 bases from J; bases unmatched to any gene: 8. Here the CDR3 DNA reads TGTGCCAGCAGCCCGGTACTACAGGGGAAAGAGACCCAGTACTTC. This gives the protein CASSPVLQGKETQYF.

Worth noting for this clone: The same CDR3 also results from other DNA sequences found in this sample. The rearrangement links TRBV5-1 to TRBJ1-4, with D perhaps matching TRBD1 (6 bases). This CDR3 is built from 15 residues. The germline V gene encodes CDR1 SGHRS and CDR2 YFSETQ. V was shortened by 0 bases and J by 7 bases, with 13 bases between the two germline ends. CDR3 loop: CASSLGGGAGEKLFF. As DNA, the CDR3 is TGCGCCAGCAGCTTGGGTGGGGGCGCAGGTGAAAAACTGTTTTTT.

The chain links TRBV5-4 to TRBJ2-2, with TRBD2 as a possible D gene (6 bases). The V and J ends lost 1 base and 6 bases respectively, with 10 bases between them. The CDR3 is made up of 14 amino acids. CDR1 and CDR2 (germline): SGHNT, YYREEE (reference sequence). This chain's CDR3 is CASSLWAGPGELFF. In DNA form, the CDR3 reads TGTGCCAGCAGCTTGTGGGCGGGGCCCGGGGAGCTGTTTTTT.

The chain recombines TRBV7-9 with TRBJ2-3, with 10 bases lining up with TRBD2. The ends lost 3 bases at V and 5 bases at J; junction bases unmatched: 14. The CDR3 totals 18 residues. In germline, CDR1 is SEHNR, CDR2 FQNEAQ (reference sequence). DNA of the CDR3: TGTGCCAGCAGCTTGGACCGTTCCAGCGGGGGGGCCTTAGATACGCAGTATTTT. Protein sequence: CASSLDRSSGGALDTQYF.